A selection of T cell receptor beta chains follows, all from one sample in a study of cytomegalovirus exposure and HLA in healthy donors. Assay used: immunoSEQ multiplex PCR; TCRdb lists only in-frame clones, some missing. Altogether some 140,000 clones are present, almost 85% being singletons, with the ten largest covering 30%. Sequenced: PBMCs. The receptors come from a man aged 25-40 years in good health and CMV-seropositive. Both conserved end residues are part of each CDR3. D genes are given only for firm matches. Some rows mark clone size as missing; the rest say once, few, many or name a class of expanded clone.

j_gene | d_gene | v_gene | abundance | CDR3aa | CDR3nt
TRBJ1-1 | . | TRBV10-3 | . | CAISWGGEAFF | TGTGCCATCAGTTGGGGGGGTGAAGCTTTCTTT
TRBJ2-2 | . | TRBV7-3 | few | CASSLIGSSTGELFF | TGTGCCAGCAGCCTTATCGGGTCGAGCACCGGGGAGCTGTTTTTT
TRBJ2-7 | TRBD2 | TRBV4-2 | . | CASSQELLAGRSYEQYF | TGTGCCAGCAGCCAAGAACTCTTAGCGGGCCGTTCCTACGAGCAGTACTTC
TRBJ2-2 | TRBD1 | TRBV5-1 | . | CASSLRDRASGELFF | TGCGCCAGCAGCTTGCGGGACAGGGCTTCCGGGGAGCTGTTTTTT
TRBJ2-1 | TRBD2 | TRBV19 | . | CASSRTSDSYNEQFF | TGTGCCAGTAGCCGGACTAGTGACTCCTACAATGAGCAGTTCTTC
TRBJ2-5 | TRBD2 | TRBV5-4 | . | CASSPAASGGQETQYF | TGTGCCAGCAGCCCGGCGGCTAGCGGGGGTCAAGAGACCCAGTACTTC
TRBJ1-2 | . | TRBV2 | . | CASSGSGTSYGYTF | TGTGCCAGCAGTGGAAGCGGGACGTCGTATGGCTACACCTTC
TRBJ1-2 | TRBD1 | TRBV6-4 | . | CASRPDRGDFNYGYTF | TGTGCCAGCAGACCGGACAGGGGGGACTTTAACTATGGCTACACCTTC
TRBJ1-2 | . | TRBV19 | . | CASSGAFYGYTF | TGTGCCAGTAGTGGGGCCTTTTATGGCTACACCTTC
TRBJ2-7 | . | TRBV7-9 | . | CASSLGGLPYYEQYF | TGTGCCAGCAGCTTAGGCGGATTACCTTACTACGAGCAGTACTTC
TRBJ2-1 | TRBD1 | TRBV5-1 | . | CASSLAKGTGYNEQFF | TGCGCCAGCAGCTTGGCCAAGGGGACAGGATACAATGAGCAGTTCTTC
TRBJ1-5 | . | TRBV6-1 | . | CASSVSGGDQPQHF | TGTGCCAGCAGTGTCAGCGGGGGCGATCAGCCCCAGCATTTT
TRBJ2-3 | TRBD1 | TRBV27 | . | CASRSRDRVTDTQYF | TGTGCCAGCAGATCTAGGGACAGGGTGACAGATACGCAGTATTTT
TRBJ1-2 | TRBD1 | TRBV6-5 | once | CASRPPGTGGNGYTF | TGTGCCAGCAGGCCCCCCGGGACAGGGGGTAATGGCTACACCTTC
TRBJ1-1 | . | TRBV5-1 | . | CASFGPLGGTEAFF | TGCGCCAGCTTCGGACCCTTGGGGGGGACTGAAGCTTTCTTT
TRBJ2-7 | . | TRBV6-5 | . | CASSWSGQAYEQYF | TGTGCCAGCAGTTGGTCGGGACAAGCCTACGAGCAGTACTTC
TRBJ1-6 | . | TRBV2 | . | CASTQADLPNSPLHF | TGTGCCAGCACCCAGGCCGATCTACCTAATTCACCCCTCCACTTT
TRBJ1-1 | . | TRBV15 | once | CATSRGAGQISAGEAFF | TGTGCCACCAGCAGGGGGGCCGGACAGATATCTGCAGGTGAAGCTTTCTTT
TRBJ2-7 | . | TRBV7-8 | once | CASSLMAARFEQYF | TGTGCCAGCAGCTTAATGGCCGCTAGGTTCGAGCAGTACTTC
TRBJ2-7 | TRBD1 | TRBV7-2 | . | CASSLGTGTGSYEQYF | TGTGCCAGCAGCTTAGGGACCGGGACAGGGAGCTACGAGCAGTACTTC
TRBJ1-2 | TRBD1 | TRBV27 | once | CASSVTGVGGYGYTF | TGTGCCAGCAGTGTGACAGGGGTTGGGGGCTATGGCTACACCTTC
TRBJ2-6 | . | TRBV7-3 | . | CASSPVSGANVLTF | TGTGCCAGCAGCCCCGTCTCTGGGGCCAACGTCCTGACTTTC
TRBJ1-2 | . | TRBV6-5 | . | CASMAPRGYTF | TGTGCCAGCATGGCCCCCAGGGGCTACACCTTC
TRBJ2-7 | . | TRBV7-9 | . | CASSLGEAPGEQYF | TGTGCCAGCAGCTTAGGCGAAGCACCCGGCGAGCAGTACTTC
TRBJ2-3 | . | TRBV30 | . | CAWSRRWEFNRASTDTQYF | TGTGCCTGGAGCCGCAGGTGGGAGTTTAACCGAGCGAGCACAGATACGCAGTATTTT
TRBJ1-1 | . | TRBV6-5 | few | CASSSGQNTEAFF | TGTGCCAGCAGCTCGGGACAGAACACTGAAGCTTTCTTT
TRBJ2-7 | . | TRBV7-2 | . | CASSLTATYEQYF | TGTGCCAGCAGCCTAACAGCCACCTACGAGCAGTACTTC
TRBJ2-3 | TRBD2 | TRBV5-1 | . | CASSFMVAGGSTDTQYF | TGCGCCAGCAGCTTCATGGTAGCGGGAGGCAGCACAGATACGCAGTATTTT
TRBJ1-2 | TRBD1 | TRBV30 | . | CAWSVTGASNYGHGYTF | TGTGCCTGGAGTGTAACAGGGGCATCTAACTATGGGCATGGCTACACCTTC
TRBJ2-1 | . | TRBV14 | . | CASSPDSFYYNEQFF | TGTGCCAGCAGCCCCGACTCCTTTTATTACAATGAGCAGTTCTTC
TRBJ1-2 | . | TRBV7-2 | . | CASSYRILNYGYTF | TGTGCCAGCAGCTACAGGATCCTCAACTATGGCTACACCTTC
TRBJ2-1 | TRBD2 | TRBV2 | . | CASSTSGKGYNEQFF | TGTGCCAGCAGTACTAGCGGGAAGGGATACAATGAGCAGTTCTTC
TRBJ2-7 | . | TRBV11-2 | . | CASSLGSGVSSYEQYF | TGTGCCAGCAGCTTAGGGTCGGGGGTATCTTCCTACGAGCAGTACTTC
TRBJ2-4 | TRBD1 | TRBV18 | . | CASSPGWGQGFPAKNIQYF | TGTGCCAGCTCACCTGGCTGGGGACAGGGGTTTCCGGCCAAAAACATTCAGTACTTC
TRBJ2-1 | . | TRBV20-1 | . | CSASEGIEQFF | TGCAGTGCTAGCGAGGGAATCGAGCAGTTCTTC